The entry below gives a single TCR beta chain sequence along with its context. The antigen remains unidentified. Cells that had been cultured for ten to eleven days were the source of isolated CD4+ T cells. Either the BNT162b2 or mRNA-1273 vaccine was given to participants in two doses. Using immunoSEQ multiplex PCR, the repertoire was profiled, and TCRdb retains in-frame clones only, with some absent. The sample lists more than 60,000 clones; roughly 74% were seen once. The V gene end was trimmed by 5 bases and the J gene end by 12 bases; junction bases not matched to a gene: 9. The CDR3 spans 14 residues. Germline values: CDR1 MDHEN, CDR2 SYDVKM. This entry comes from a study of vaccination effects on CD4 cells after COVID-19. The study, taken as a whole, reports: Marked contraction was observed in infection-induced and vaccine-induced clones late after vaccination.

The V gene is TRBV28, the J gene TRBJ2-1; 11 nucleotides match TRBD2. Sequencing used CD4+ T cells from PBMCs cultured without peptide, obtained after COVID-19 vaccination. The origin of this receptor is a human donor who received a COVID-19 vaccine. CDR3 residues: CASSPAGTSGMQFF. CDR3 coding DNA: TGTGCCAGCAGTCCCGCCGGGACTAGCGGAATGCAGTTCTTC.